These T cell receptor beta chains were read from a single sample in a study of T cell responses to AZD1222 COVID-19 vaccine. Repertoires were generated with immunoSEQ multiplex PCR, while TCRdb's copy carries only in-frame clones and drops some. The data hold about 70,000 clones, with around 90% observed a single time. The sample in question was peripheral blood, obtained 28 days after the second dose of the MenACWY control vaccine. The receptors here all came from an adult who received the MenACWY meningococcal vaccine as a control. CDR3s include the opening cysteine and the closing phenylalanine or tryptophan. The D gene is left open where the match is weak. Clone size is stated in some rows and not others, as once, few, many or a class when expanded.

D gene: TRBD1
clone size: -
J gene: TRBJ2-1
V gene: TRBV24-1
CDR3 DNA: TGTGCCACCACTCCCGGGACAGGGAATCTGAGGGAGCAGTTCTTC
CDR3 protein: CATTPGTGNLREQFF

D gene: -
clone size: -
J gene: TRBJ1-6
V gene: TRBV9
CDR3 DNA: TGTGCCAGCAGCGTAGGTGCCACCTATAATTCACCCCTCCACTTT
CDR3 protein: CASSVGATYNSPLHF

D gene: -
clone size: -
J gene: TRBJ2-2
V gene: TRBV4-3
CDR3 DNA: TGCGCCAGCAGCCAAAGGAGGGAATTGGGGGGCTCGAACACCGGGGAGCTGTTTTTT
CDR3 protein: CASSQRRELGGSNTGELFF

D gene: TRBD2
clone size: -
J gene: TRBJ2-1
V gene: TRBV7-8
CDR3 DNA: TGTGCCAGCAGCCCCGGACTAGCGGAAGACAATGAGCAGTTCTTC
CDR3 protein: CASSPGLAEDNEQFF

D gene: -
clone size: -
J gene: TRBJ2-7
V gene: TRBV4-1
CDR3 DNA: TGCGCCAGCAGCCCCAGGGATACCTACGAGCAGTACTTC
CDR3 protein: CASSPRDTYEQYF

D gene: -
clone size: -
J gene: TRBJ1-1
V gene: TRBV28
CDR3 DNA: TGTGCCAGCAGTTCAGGACGGACTGAGAACACTGAAGCTTTCTTT
CDR3 protein: CASSSGRTENTEAFF

D gene: TRBD1
clone size: -
J gene: TRBJ2-7
V gene: TRBV11-3
CDR3 DNA: TGTGCCAGCAGCCAGATAGGGGACAGCCGCTACGAGCAGTACTTC
CDR3 protein: CASSQIGDSRYEQYF

D gene: -
clone size: -
J gene: TRBJ1-5
V gene: TRBV2
CDR3 DNA: TGTGCCAGCAGTGAAGCGTTTTCGGGATTTCAGCCCCAGCATTTT
CDR3 protein: CASSEAFSGFQPQHF

D gene: -
clone size: -
J gene: TRBJ2-7
V gene: TRBV4-1
CDR3 DNA: TGCGCCAGCAGCCAAACAGGGCGCGAGCAGTACTTC
CDR3 protein: CASSQTGREQYF

D gene: -
clone size: few
J gene: TRBJ2-7
V gene: TRBV5-1
CDR3 DNA: TGCGCCAGCAGCTTTGGCGGGGAACCCTACGAGCAGTACTTC
CDR3 protein: CASSFGGEPYEQYF

D gene: -
clone size: -
J gene: TRBJ1-4
V gene: TRBV18
CDR3 DNA: TGTGCCAGCTCACCACCGGAGGCCGGTACGGAAAAACTGTTTTTT
CDR3 protein: CASSPPEAGTEKLFF

D gene: -
clone size: -
J gene: TRBJ2-1
V gene: TRBV6-2/TRBV6-3
CDR3 DNA: TGTGCCAGCAGTTACCTAAACAATGAGCAGTTCTTC
CDR3 protein: CASSYLNNEQFF

D gene: -
clone size: -
J gene: TRBJ2-4
V gene: TRBV7-2
CDR3 DNA: TGTGCCAGCAGCTGGACCTGGCGGGCAGACCAGTACTTC
CDR3 protein: CASSWTWRADQYF

D gene: TRBD1
clone size: -
J gene: TRBJ1-4
V gene: TRBV5-1
CDR3 DNA: TGCGCCAGCAGCGAGGGACAGGGTGAGGAAAAACTGTTTTTT
CDR3 protein: CASSEGQGEEKLFF

D gene: TRBD1
clone size: -
J gene: TRBJ1-2
V gene: TRBV9
CDR3 DNA: TGTGCCAGCAGCGTAACCGGGACAGAGCAGTATGGCTACACCTTC
CDR3 protein: CASSVTGTEQYGYTF

D gene: TRBD2
clone size: few
J gene: TRBJ2-1
V gene: TRBV7-3
CDR3 DNA: TGTGCCAGCAGCCGGGACTACTACAATGAGCAGTTCTTC
CDR3 protein: CASSRDYYNEQFF

D gene: -
clone size: -
J gene: TRBJ1-5
V gene: TRBV7-2
CDR3 DNA: TGTGCCAGCAGCCGTGGAGGGAGGGAGGTGGGACAGCCCCAGCATTTT
CDR3 protein: CASSRGGREVGQPQHF

D gene: -
clone size: -
J gene: TRBJ1-4
V gene: TRBV9
CDR3 DNA: TGTGCCAGCAGCCCGAGCCCGACAGCAGGGAATGAAAAACTGTTTTTT
CDR3 protein: CASSPSPTAGNEKLFF

D gene: TRBD1
clone size: -
J gene: TRBJ2-5
V gene: TRBV7-6
CDR3 DNA: TGTGCCAGCAGCTTTGACCGGGACAGGGGGCGGAAAGAGACCCAGTACTTC
CDR3 protein: CASSFDRDRGRKETQYF

D gene: TRBD1
clone size: once
J gene: TRBJ2-2
V gene: TRBV6-5
CDR3 DNA: TGTGCCAGCAGGGAGACAGGGGGGACCGGGGAGCTGTTTTTT
CDR3 protein: CASRETGGTGELFF

D gene: -
clone size: -
J gene: TRBJ2-4
V gene: TRBV7-2
CDR3 DNA: TGTGCCAGCAGCTTAGGGGGTGGGGTTGACATTCAGTACTTC
CDR3 protein: CASSLGGGVDIQYF

D gene: -
clone size: -
J gene: TRBJ2-1
V gene: TRBV9
CDR3 DNA: TGTGCCAGCAGCCCCAGACTCCCGGGTAGTGAGCAGTTCTTC
CDR3 protein: CASSPRLPGSEQFF

D gene: -
clone size: -
J gene: TRBJ2-7
V gene: TRBV2
CDR3 DNA: TGTGCCAGCAGTGTATGGATGGAGAGTCACGAGCAGTACTTC
CDR3 protein: CASSVWMESHEQYF

D gene: -
clone size: -
J gene: TRBJ1-4
V gene: TRBV3-1/TRBV3-2
CDR3 DNA: TGTGCCAGCAGCCAAGGGACAGTTACCTTTAATGAAAAACTGTTTTTT
CDR3 protein: CASSQGTVTFNEKLFF

D gene: TRBD1
clone size: -
J gene: TRBJ2-1
V gene: TRBV7-2
CDR3 DNA: TGTGCCAGCAGCTTACAGGGGACAGGGAACAATGAGCAGTTCTTC
CDR3 protein: CASSLQGTGNNEQFF

D gene: -
clone size: -
J gene: TRBJ1-2
V gene: TRBV20-1
CDR3 DNA: TGCAGTGCTAGTATTGGGGACTATGGCTACACCTTC
CDR3 protein: CSASIGDYGYTF

D gene: TRBD1
clone size: few
J gene: TRBJ2-3
V gene: TRBV4-1
CDR3 DNA: TGCGCCAGCAGCCAAACCCGTTCGAGGGGGCCAGATACGCAGTATTTT
CDR3 protein: CASSQTRSRGPDTQYF

D gene: -
clone size: -
J gene: TRBJ2-2
V gene: TRBV5-8
CDR3 DNA: TGTGCCAGCAGCTCCGGACTAACACATCGACCCGGGGAGCTGTTTTTT
CDR3 protein: CASSSGLTHRPGELFF

D gene: -
clone size: -
J gene: TRBJ1-1
V gene: TRBV7-3
CDR3 DNA: TGTGCCAGCAGCCCTCACGGACGGGTCTTGAACACTGAAGCTTTCTTT
CDR3 protein: CASSPHGRVLNTEAFF

D gene: TRBD1
clone size: -
J gene: TRBJ1-1
V gene: TRBV7-2
CDR3 DNA: TGTGCCAGCAGCTGGGACAGGAACACTGAAGCTTTCTTT
CDR3 protein: CASSWDRNTEAFF

D gene: -
clone size: -
J gene: TRBJ1-1
V gene: TRBV19
CDR3 DNA: TGTGCCAGTAGTATAGCTCCAGGGACGAACACTGAAGCTTTCTTT
CDR3 protein: CASSIAPGTNTEAFF

D gene: TRBD1
clone size: once
J gene: TRBJ1-3
V gene: TRBV7-8
CDR3 DNA: TGTGCCAGCAGCTCTGGGACAGCCTCTGGAAACACCATATATTTT
CDR3 protein: CASSSGTASGNTIYF

D gene: -
clone size: -
J gene: TRBJ2-7
V gene: TRBV6-5
CDR3 DNA: TGTGCCAGCGGGGGAACCTCCTACGAGCAGTACTTC
CDR3 protein: CASGGTSYEQYF

D gene: -
clone size: -
J gene: TRBJ2-1
V gene: TRBV5-4
CDR3 DNA: TGTGCCTTCCGGGACACATCCTACAATGAGCAGTTCTTC
CDR3 protein: CAFRDTSYNEQFF

D gene: -
clone size: few
J gene: TRBJ1-1
V gene: TRBV6-2/TRBV6-3
CDR3 DNA: TGTGCCAGCAGTTACGGGTATGAAGCTTTCTTT
CDR3 protein: CASSYGYEAFF

D gene: -
clone size: -
J gene: TRBJ2-7
V gene: TRBV30
CDR3 DNA: TGTGCCTGGAGTGAACAGGGCTACGAGCAGTACTTC
CDR3 protein: CAWSEQGYEQYF

D gene: -
clone size: -
J gene: TRBJ1-2
V gene: TRBV2
CDR3 DNA: TGTGCCAGCAGCCGGGACGCAGGCTATGGCTACACCTTC
CDR3 protein: CASSRDAGYGYTF

D gene: TRBD1
clone size: -
J gene: TRBJ1-1
V gene: TRBV29-1
CDR3 DNA: TGCAGCGTCGGTGACAGGGGGCGGGGAAACACTGAAGCTTTCTTT
CDR3 protein: CSVGDRGRGNTEAFF

D gene: -
clone size: once
J gene: TRBJ2-7
V gene: TRBV5-1
CDR3 DNA: TGCGCCAGCAGTGTAGCCACCTCCTACGAGCAGTACTTC
CDR3 protein: CASSVATSYEQYF

D gene: -
clone size: -
J gene: TRBJ2-2
V gene: TRBV2
CDR3 DNA: TGTGCCAGCAGTGTCGCGGTGAACACCGGGGAGCTGTTTTTT
CDR3 protein: CASSVAVNTGELFF

D gene: -
clone size: -
J gene: TRBJ1-1
V gene: TRBV6-5
CDR3 DNA: TGTGCCAGCAGGGGCTCAGGCGGGCACACTGAAGCTTTCTTT
CDR3 protein: CASRGSGGHTEAFF

D gene: -
clone size: -
J gene: TRBJ2-3
V gene: TRBV5-1
CDR3 DNA: TGCGCCAGCAGCACCCGGAGGGTTTCAGATACGCAGTATTTT
CDR3 protein: CASSTRRVSDTQYF

D gene: -
clone size: once
J gene: TRBJ2-7
V gene: TRBV29-1
CDR3 DNA: TGCAGCGTTGATGGGGGCGGTGCGGACGAGCAGTACTTC
CDR3 protein: CSVDGGGADEQYF

D gene: -
clone size: -
J gene: TRBJ2-7
V gene: TRBV29-1
CDR3 DNA: TGCAGCGTTGAAGGACAGTCCTACGAGCAGTACTTC
CDR3 protein: CSVEGQSYEQYF

D gene: -
clone size: -
J gene: TRBJ1-1
V gene: TRBV25-1
CDR3 DNA: TGTGCCAGCAGTGAGCAGGGTTGGGCGGTCACTGAAGCTTTCTTT
CDR3 protein: CASSEQGWAVTEAFF

D gene: -
clone size: -
J gene: TRBJ2-1
V gene: TRBV5-6
CDR3 DNA: TGTGCCAGCAGCTCACCGACAACCTACAATGAGCAGTTCTTC
CDR3 protein: CASSSPTTYNEQFF

D gene: -
clone size: -
J gene: TRBJ2-7
V gene: TRBV7-2
CDR3 DNA: TGTGCCAGCAGCTTAGAATGGGAACAACCCGAGCAGTACTTC
CDR3 protein: CASSLEWEQPEQYF

D gene: TRBD2
clone size: -
J gene: TRBJ2-3
V gene: TRBV5-4
CDR3 DNA: TGTGCCAGCAGCTTGGTCCGGACTAGCGGGAGGACAGATACGCAGTATTTT
CDR3 protein: CASSLVRTSGRTDTQYF

D gene: TRBD2
clone size: -
J gene: TRBJ2-3
V gene: TRBV3-1/TRBV3-2
CDR3 DNA: TGTGCCAGCAGCCATAGGTCGACCGGGACTAGCGGGGCGGATACGCAGTATTTT
CDR3 protein: CASSHRSTGTSGADTQYF

D gene: -
clone size: -
J gene: TRBJ1-2
V gene: TRBV2
CDR3 DNA: TGTGCCAGCAGGCCCGGATCATCGGGCTACACCTTC
CDR3 protein: CASRPGSSGYTF

D gene: -
clone size: -
J gene: TRBJ1-2
V gene: TRBV5-1
CDR3 DNA: TGCGCCAGCAGCTTTACAGGGCACGAAGGCTACACCTTC
CDR3 protein: CASSFTGHEGYTF

D gene: TRBD1
clone size: -
J gene: TRBJ2-3
V gene: TRBV7-2
CDR3 DNA: TGTGCCAGCAGCTTAGCTACAGGGGCCACAGATACGCAGTATTTT
CDR3 protein: CASSLATGATDTQYF

D gene: -
clone size: -
J gene: TRBJ2-3
V gene: TRBV5-4
CDR3 DNA: TGTGCCAGCAGCCTTGGCCGAGCGGCACCAACAGATACGCAGTATTTT
CDR3 protein: CASSLGRAAPTDTQYF

D gene: TRBD1
clone size: -
J gene: TRBJ1-6
V gene: TRBV12-3/TRBV12-4
CDR3 DNA: TGTGCCAGCAGTGGACAGGGACGGTCACCCCTCCACTTT
CDR3 protein: CASSGQGRSPLHF

D gene: -
clone size: -
J gene: TRBJ1-1
V gene: TRBV7-2
CDR3 DNA: TGTGCCAGCAGCGTTACACGGATGAACACTGAAGCTTTCTTT
CDR3 protein: CASSVTRMNTEAFF

D gene: TRBD2
clone size: -
J gene: TRBJ2-7
V gene: TRBV11-2
CDR3 DNA: TGTGCCAGCAGCTTAGGGTCGGCGGGAGGGTACGAGCAGTACTTC
CDR3 protein: CASSLGSAGGYEQYF

D gene: -
clone size: -
J gene: TRBJ1-2
V gene: TRBV15
CDR3 DNA: TGTGCCACCAGCAGAGATGGGCGGGTTGACCGGTATGGCTACACCTTC
CDR3 protein: CATSRDGRVDRYGYTF

D gene: -
clone size: -
J gene: TRBJ2-2
V gene: TRBV10-2
CDR3 DNA: TGCGCCAGCAGTTCAGGGGACACCGGGGAGCTGTTTTTT
CDR3 protein: CASSSGDTGELFF

D gene: TRBD1
clone size: few
J gene: TRBJ2-7
V gene: TRBV19
CDR3 DNA: TGTGCCAGTAGTATCGCGGCTCGAAGGGGGCTCTACGAGCAGTACTTC
CDR3 protein: CASSIAARRGLYEQYF